The 2 T cell receptor beta chains presented below share a single source sample, sequenced in a study of cytomegalovirus exposure and HLA in healthy donors (dated by TCRdb to 2017 to 2019). Preparation of the library involved the immunoSEQ multiplex PCR assay. For the multiplex PCR, a mixture combining 60 forward primers for TCR Vbeta segments and 13 reverse primers for TCR Jbeta segments was used. This is the immuneACCESS table as TCRdb keeps it, with only in-frame sequences that have V and J called. A part of the clones is gone; compared with another copy, unresolved V genes explain less than half, and the rest is unexplained. Present in this sample are about 140,000 clones, 82% of which were seen just once. The ten largest clonotypes hold around 2% of the sample. Sequenced input: PBMCs. Source of these receptors: a woman between 40 and 55 years old in good health and CMV-seronegative.

The chain uses TRBV14 and TRBJ2-3; D possibly corresponds to TRBD1 (6 bases). The germline gives CDR1 SGHDN, CDR2 FVKESK. The CDR3 runs to 17 residues. Trimming left V 5 bases short and J 4 bases short, with 22 bases between. The CDR3 DNA follows: TGTGCCAGCAGCGATTGGGGGCTACCTAGGTACGCAGATACGCAGTATTTT. Its translation: CASSDWGLPRYADTQYF.

This clone appeared a few times. The chain is built from TRBV19 and TRBJ2-5, with 11 bases identical to TRBD2. TRBJ2-7 matches the DNA end more closely, so the J call is doubtful. Germline CDR1 and CDR2: LNHDA and SQIVND (reference sequence). CDR3 length equals 14 residues. This CDR3 is CASTGTSGTYEQYF. The CDR3 nucleotides are TGTGCCAGTACCGGGACTAGCGGTACATACGAGCAGTACTTC.